Described below is a single T cell receptor beta chain sequence and its context. Its specific antigen is unknown. The record has no base qualities; no much larger clone is one base away. This record belongs to a study of a mutant IDH1 vaccine in newly diagnosed glioma (dated by TCRdb to the early 2020s). About the investigation overall: Of the 32 patients who were treated, approximately 62% were male and around 38% were female, and the mean age was about 40 years. Prior to enrollment, patients had been given standard therapy consisting of radiotherapy alone, temozolomide alone, or radiochemotherapy with temozolomide, with the combination given to most patients. Peripheral blood samples were drawn at six visits, namely V03 (baseline), V05, V07, V10, V12 and V13. For exploratory analyses, longitudinal TCRB deep sequencing was carried out in under 30 treated patients wherever samples were available.

Beyond this particular receptor, the publication reports: Immune responses induced by the vaccine were seen in around 93% of patients across multiple MHC alleles. Selection of PBMC samples for TCRB deep sequencing was based on availability. Pseudoprogression appeared unrelated to alterations in the top peripheral T cell clonotypes detected by TCRB sequencing. The authors stated that sample limitations prevented analyses of patient blood samples from being reproduced.

The trim is 2 bases for V and 3 bases for J, with a gap of 14 bases between the germline ends. From the cysteine up to the phenylalanine, the CDR3 has a length of 16 residues. Only the CDR3 DNA is retained, 48 bases long and in frame from the first base. For CDR1 and CDR2, the germline V gene lists MNHEY and SVGAGI. The sample's time point label is to be understood as: baseline, week 1 (first vaccination visit). Sample treatment or condition, as interpreted from the label and publication: pre-vaccination baseline after standard-of-care therapy. Newly diagnosed WHO grade 3 or 4 IDH1-mutant astrocytomas showing loss of nuclear ATRX were present in the donors. The samples were drawn from NOA16, a multicentre, single-arm, open-label phase I trial in Germany that tested a mutant IDH1 peptide vaccine in humans for the first time. For immunogenicity testing, the blood drawn at visit V03 was used as the baseline sample. Genomic DNA for TCRB sequencing was extracted from EDTA blood using the DNeasy Blood and Tissue Kit.

Libraries were made using the immunoSEQ multiplex PCR assay. Following the manufacturer's protocol, the hsTCRB Kit was used to amplify rearranged TCR beta chain sequences. TCRB libraries were sequenced on an Illumina MiSeq. In the authors' own workflow: The proprietary platform of the kit vendor was used for demultiplexing, trimming and gene mapping. The source is immuneACCESS, and TCRdb retained only in-frame sequences with V and J called. Part of the clones is not carried over; for the studies checked, unresolved V genes explain less than half of this, and the remainder is unexplained. Clonal size and the V and J genes are those of that table, whereas D and trimming came from the DNA. A total of 85,000 to 100,000 clones appear in this sample, around 90% of them only once. Of the sample, under 0.7% falls within the top ten clones.

Here the sequenced sample was PBMCs, taken from a glioma patient treated with radiotherapy, temozolomide or both. This clonotype was obtained from a woman aged 50 to 65 with glioma. The chain employs TRBV6-5 and TRBJ1-3, with TRBD1 perhaps the D gene, on 5 matching bases. The CDR3 region reads CASSYNVGGNGNTIYF. The sequence in DNA is TGTGCCAGCAGTTACAATGTCGGGGGTAATGGAAACACCATATATTTT.